This is a list of T cell receptor beta chains from one sample in a study of regulatory T cells in long-lasting Graves disease. Via MiXCR, TCRdb re-called the multiplex PCR reads, giving one row per CDR3 protein. The sample contains about 420,000 distinct CDR3 sequences, 16% of which appear only once. These data also featured in a second study, about T cells in Graves' hyperthyroidism and ophthalmopathy.

The source was peripheral blood mononuclear cells (PBMCs), collected at new diagnosis, from a patient treated with antithyroid drugs. These receptor sequences come from a woman between 18 and 30 years old with Graves disease. CDR3s include the opening cysteine and the closing phenylalanine or tryptophan. D genes are given only for firm matches. The size entry is marked missing in some rows and otherwise reads once, few, many or a size class.

size	V	J	D	length	CDR3	DNA
few	TRBV14	TRBJ1-2	-	14	CASSPPGPKYGYTF	TGTGCCAGCAGCCCACCGGGACCAAAGTATGGCTACACCTTC
-	TRBV6-1	TRBJ2-1	TRBD2	13	CASISPGGREQFF	TGTGCCAGCATCTCCCCGGGAGGCCGCGAGCAGTTCTTC
many	TRBV28	TRBJ2-1	TRBD2	15	CASSQGLAGFNEQFF	TGTGCCAGCAGTCAAGGACTAGCGGGATTCAATGAGCAGTTCTTC
many	TRBV20-1	TRBJ2-7	TRBD2	13	CSTTSGITYEQYF	TGCAGTACCACTAGCGGAATAACCTACGAGCAGTACTTC
many	TRBV9	TRBJ2-5	-	14	CASSVGRGGETQYF	TGTGCCAGCAGCGTAGGCAGGGGTGGAGAGACCCAGTACTTC
-	TRBV27	TRBJ2-7	-	14	CASSFVASAYEQYF	TGTGCCAGCAGTTTTGTTGCCTCAGCATACGAGCAGTACTTC
many	TRBV11-3	TRBJ2-1	-	12	CASSFRGGEQFF	TGTGCCAGCAGCTTTCGAGGAGGTGAGCAGTTCTTC
many	TRBV5-1	TRBJ2-3	TRBD2	16	CASSFASGSGTDTQYF	TGTGCCAGCAGCTTTGCTAGCGGGAGTGGGACAGATACGCAGTATTTT
-	TRBV5-6	TRBJ1-3	-	17	CASSQTDSRHSGNTIYF	TGTGCCAGCAGCCAAACGGACAGTCGCCACTCTGGAAACACCATATATTTT
-	TRBV5-1	TRBJ2-7	-	13	CASSSGDTYEQYF	TGCGCCAGCAGTTCGGGGGATACCTACGAGCAGTACTTC
-	TRBV3-1	TRBJ2-1	-	16	CASSQEIGKGGNEQFF	TGTGCCAGCAGCCAAGAGATCGGGAAGGGTGGCAATGAGCAGTTCTTC
few	TRBV27	TRBJ2-3	-	14	CASSLLAPTDTQYF	TGTGCCAGCAGTTTATTGGCCCCCACAGATACGCAGTATTTT
many	TRBV29-1	TRBJ2-1	-	14	CSVTRTTSYNEQFF	TGCAGCGTTACCCGGACTACCTCCTACAATGAGCAGTTCTTC
-	TRBV27	TRBJ1-3	-	13	CASSSSGGNTIYF	TGTGCCAGCAGTTCTAGCGGGGGAAACACCATATATTTT
many	TRBV11-3	TRBJ2-4	-	17	CASSFNTGPFLENIQYF	TGTGCCAGCAGCTTTAATACGGGGCCGTTCTTGGAAAACATTCAGTACTTC
many	TRBV18	TRBJ2-7	-	15	CASSPLSQVTYEQYF	TGTGCCAGCTCACCACTGAGCCAGGTAACCTACGAGCAGTACTTC
few	TRBV5-1	TRBJ2-1	TRBD2	15	CASFSPGLAGNEQFF	TGCGCCAGCTTCTCCCCGGGACTAGCTGGCAATGAGCAGTTCTTC
-	TRBV7-9	TRBJ2-3	-	15	CASSLQSGNTDTQYF	TGTGCCAGCAGCTTACAATCGGGGAACACAGATACGCAGTATTTT
few	TRBV5-6	TRBJ2-1	-	15	CASSLATGRNNEQFF	TGTGCCAGCAGCTTGGCAACCGGTCGGAACAATGAGCAGTTCTTC
few	TRBV24-1	TRBJ1-1	-	14	CATSDSGRNTEAFF	TGTGCCACCAGTGATAGTGGAAGGAACACTGAAGCTTTCTTT
many	TRBV12-3/TRBV12-4	TRBJ2-1	-	11	CASTPLNEQFF	TGTGCCAGCACCCCATTGAATGAGCAGTTCTTC
many	TRBV3-1	TRBJ1-1	-	14	CASSQGGDRFQAFF	TGTGCCAGCAGCCAAGGAGGGGATCGGTTCCAAGCTTTCTTT
-	TRBV6-1	TRBJ1-3	-	14	CASREVIPGNTIYF	TGTGCCAGCAGAGAAGTAATCCCTGGAAACACCATATATTTT
many	TRBV3-1	TRBJ2-7	TRBD2	14	CASRRAGGSYEQYF	TGTGCCAGCAGACGGGCGGGAGGTTCCTACGAGCAGTACTTC
-	TRBV20-1	TRBJ2-1	TRBD2	15	CSARGGREVLNEQFF	TGCAGTGCCCGAGGAGGGCGGGAGGTTTTAAATGAGCAGTTCTTC
many	TRBV3-1	TRBJ2-7	-	14	CASSQAGQVGEQYF	TGTGCCAGCAGCCAGGCGGGGCAGGTCGGCGAGCAGTACTTC
many	TRBV3-1	TRBJ1-1	-	12	CASSHLGSEAFF	TGTGCCAGCAGCCATCTTGGTTCTGAAGCTTTCTTT
-	TRBV27	TRBJ2-7	TRBD1	16	CATIPSARTGGYEQYF	TGTGCAACAATACCCTCGGCGCGGACAGGGGGCTACGAGCAGTACTTC
many	TRBV28	TRBJ2-7	TRBD1	13	CASSLRDRVEQYF	TGTGCCAGCAGTTTAAGGGACAGGGTCGAGCAGTACTTC
-	TRBV28	TRBJ2-7	-	16	CASSLVLPGGVGEQYF	TGTGCCAGCAGTTTAGTTTTGCCAGGGGGGGTGGGTGAGCAGTACTTC
-	TRBV2	TRBJ2-7	TRBD1	14	CASRSGTGKYEQYF	TGTGCCAGCAGGTCCGGGACAGGGAAATACGAGCAGTACTTC
many	TRBV2	TRBJ1-6	TRBD1	14	CAREPTGGGSPLHF	TGTGCCAGAGAACCGACAGGGGGCGGCTCACCCCTCCACTTT
many	TRBV6-1	TRBJ1-1	-	14	CASSADRLNTEAFF	TGTGCCAGCAGTGCCGACAGACTGAACACTGAAGCTTTCTTT
-	TRBV19	TRBJ1-2	-	14	CASSITGSNYGYTF	TGTGCCAGTAGTATCACAGGTTCCAACTATGGCTACACCTTC
many	TRBV2	TRBJ1-1	TRBD1	14	CASSGDRLNTEAFF	TGTGCCAGCAGTGGGGACAGACTTAACACTGAAGCTTTCTTT
few	TRBV6-9	TRBJ1-6	-	15	CASSLGGLENSPLHF	TGTGCCAGCAGTTTAGGAGGGTTGGAAAATTCACCCCTCCACTTT
many	TRBV6-1	TRBJ1-5	-	15	CASRSGLPFNQPQHF	TGTGCCAGCAGATCGGGGTTACCCTTCAATCAGCCCCAGCATTTT
once	TRBV20-1	TRBJ2-2	-	14	CSAGLQGIGGELFF	TGCAGTGCTGGACTACAGGGGATAGGCGGGGAGCTGTTTTTT
-	TRBV2	TRBJ2-1	-	16	CAGSELRGGGYNEQFF	TGTGCCGGCAGTGAGTTGCGGGGTGGTGGCTACAATGAGCAGTTCTTC
few	TRBV6-2/TRBV6-3	TRBJ2-2	TRBD2	16	CASSYSLAGLVGELFF	TGTGCCAGCAGTTACTCTCTAGCGGGTTTGGTCGGGGAGCTGTTTTTT
many	TRBV12-3/TRBV12-4	TRBJ1-1	-	11	CASSLISEAFF	TGTGCCAGCAGTTTAATCTCTGAAGCTTTCTTT
many	TRBV6-1	TRBJ2-7	-	13	CASSDGDTYEQYF	TGTGCCAGCAGTGACGGGGACACCTACGAGCAGTACTTC
many	TRBV20-1	TRBJ2-7	TRBD2	14	CSASRTSGSYEQYF	TGCAGTGCTAGCCGGACTAGCGGTTCCTACGAGCAGTACTTC
-	TRBV6-2/TRBV6-3	TRBJ2-4	-	16	CASSHLEQGSENIQYF	TGTGCCAGCAGTCATCTCGAACAGGGTTCCGAAAACATTCAGTACTTC
-	TRBV7-3	TRBJ2-2	TRBD2	15	CASRTPGGPAGELFF	TGTGCCAGCAGGACCCCGGGAGGGCCTGCCGGGGAGCTGTTTTTT
many	TRBV20-1	TRBJ2-7	TRBD2	15	CSAAPGLAGVYEQYF	TGCAGTGCTGCTCCGGGACTAGCGGGAGTTTACGAGCAGTACTTC
-	TRBV19	TRBJ2-1	-	14	CASSIAGRNNEQFF	TGTGCCAGTAGTATAGCTGGACGGAACAATGAGCAGTTCTTC
many	TRBV6-5	TRBJ2-7	-	14	CASSYFKGGYEQYF	TGTGCCAGCAGTTACTTTAAGGGGGGATACGAGCAGTACTTC
many	TRBV28	TRBJ1-6	-	14	CASRGGPINSPLHF	TGTGCCAGCAGAGGGGGGCCAATTAATTCACCCCTCCACTTT
few	TRBV7-6	TRBJ2-7	-	13	CASSGDLAYEQYF	TGTGCCAGCAGCGGAGACCTTGCCTACGAGCAGTACTTC
-	TRBV12-3/TRBV12-4	TRBJ2-7	-	12	CASSPFSYEQYF	TGTGCCAGCAGTCCCTTTAGCTACGAGCAGTACTTC
many	TRBV11-2	TRBJ1-2	-	14	CASSLGNRAYGYTF	TGTGCCAGCAGCTTGGGGAACAGGGCCTATGGCTACACCTTC
many	TRBV11-3	TRBJ2-3	-	12	CASRRGSDTQYF	TGTGCCAGCAGAAGGGGGTCAGATACGCAGTATTTT
few	TRBV5-5	TRBJ2-3	TRBD2	17	CASSLVQGLAVGDTQYF	TGTGCCAGCAGCTTGGTTCAGGGACTAGCGGTGGGAGATACGCAGTATTTT
few	TRBV12-3/TRBV12-4	TRBJ1-3	TRBD1	14	CASSFWDRGNTIYF	TGTGCCAGCAGTTTCTGGGACAGAGGAAACACCATATATTTT
few	TRBV3-1	TRBJ2-2	-	16	CASSHSIGGSTGELFF	TGTGCCAGCAGCCACAGTATAGGGGGGAGCACCGGGGAGCTGTTTTTT
few	TRBV29-1	TRBJ2-3	-	14	CSAPHSGTTDTQYF	TGCAGCGCCCCCCACTCCGGGACTACAGATACGCAGTATTTT
-	TRBV27	TRBJ1-2	-	15	CASNTKLGGGDGYTF	TGTGCCAGCAACACCAAATTGGGGGGGGGTGATGGCTACACCTTC
-	TRBV20-1	TRBJ1-2	TRBD1	16	CSARVRPGQGAYGYTF	TGCAGTGCTAGAGTCAGACCGGGACAGGGAGCCTATGGCTACACCTTC